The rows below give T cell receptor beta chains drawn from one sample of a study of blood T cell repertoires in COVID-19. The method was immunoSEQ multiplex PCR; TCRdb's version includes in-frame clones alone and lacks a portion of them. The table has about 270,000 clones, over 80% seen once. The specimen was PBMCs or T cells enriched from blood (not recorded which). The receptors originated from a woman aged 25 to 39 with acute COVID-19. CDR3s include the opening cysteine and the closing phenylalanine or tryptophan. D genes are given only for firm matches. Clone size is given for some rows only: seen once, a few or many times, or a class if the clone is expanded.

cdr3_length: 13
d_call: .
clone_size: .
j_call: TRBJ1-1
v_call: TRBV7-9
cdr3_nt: TGTGCCAGCAGCCGCCAGCGAGAGGGTGAAGCTTTCTTT
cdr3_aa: CASSRQREGEAFF

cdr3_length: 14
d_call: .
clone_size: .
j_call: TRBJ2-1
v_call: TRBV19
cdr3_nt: TGTGCCAGTAGGTTGGAGGGTCTAGGAAATGAGCAGTTCTTC
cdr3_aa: CASRLEGLGNEQFF

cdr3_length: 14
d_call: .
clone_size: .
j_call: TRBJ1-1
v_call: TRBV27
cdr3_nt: TGTGCCAGCAGCCCGGACAGCCTGAACACTGAAGCTTTCTTT
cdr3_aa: CASSPDSLNTEAFF

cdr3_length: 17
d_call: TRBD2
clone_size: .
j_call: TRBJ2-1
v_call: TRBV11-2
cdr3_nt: TGTGCCAGCAGGATATTGACTAGCGGCGAATTTAGGAATGAGCAGTTCTTC
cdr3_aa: CASRILTSGEFRNEQFF

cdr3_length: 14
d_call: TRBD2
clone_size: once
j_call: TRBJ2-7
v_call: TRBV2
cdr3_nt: TGTGCCAGCAGTGGGGCTAGCGGGAGCTACGAGCAGTACTTC
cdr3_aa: CASSGASGSYEQYF

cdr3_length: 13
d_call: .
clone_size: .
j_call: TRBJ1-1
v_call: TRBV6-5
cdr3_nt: TGTGCCAGCACCACCCCGCAAGCAGGGGAAGCTTTCTTT
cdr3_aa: CASTTPQAGEAFF

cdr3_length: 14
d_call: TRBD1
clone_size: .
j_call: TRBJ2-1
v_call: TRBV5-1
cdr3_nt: TGCGCCAGCAGCTTGCAGGGGGCGCCCAATGAGCAGTTCTTC
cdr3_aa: CASSLQGAPNEQFF

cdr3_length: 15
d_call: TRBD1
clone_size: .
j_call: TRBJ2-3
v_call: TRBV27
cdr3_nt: TGTGCCAGCAGTCCGTGGACAGGGAGCACAGATACGCAGTATTTT
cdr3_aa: CASSPWTGSTDTQYF

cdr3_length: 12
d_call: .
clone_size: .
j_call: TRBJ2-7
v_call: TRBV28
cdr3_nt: TGTGCCAGCAGCCCAGGGGTCTACGAGCAGTACTTC
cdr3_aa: CASSPGVYEQYF

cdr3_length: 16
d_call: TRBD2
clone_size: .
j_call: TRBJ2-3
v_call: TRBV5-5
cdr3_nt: TGTGCCAGCAGCTTGGGGCTAGCGGGAGTGGTCTATACGCAGTATTTT
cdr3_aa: CASSLGLAGVVYTQYF

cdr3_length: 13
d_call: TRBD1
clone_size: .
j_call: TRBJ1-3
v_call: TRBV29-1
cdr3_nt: TGCAGCGTGAGACAGGGGGACGGAAACACCATATATTTT
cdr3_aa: CSVRQGDGNTIYF

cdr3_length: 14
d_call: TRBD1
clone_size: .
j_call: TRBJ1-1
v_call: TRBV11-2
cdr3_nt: TGTGCCAGCAGCCGACAGGGTGACTCGTCTGAAGCTTTCTTT
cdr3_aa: CASSRQGDSSEAFF

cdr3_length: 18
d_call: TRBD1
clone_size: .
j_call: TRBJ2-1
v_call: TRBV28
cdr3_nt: TGTGCCAGCAGTTTTTCCGGGCCTCCGGGGAGACAGGGGAATGAGCAGTTCTTC
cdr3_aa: CASSFSGPPGRQGNEQFF

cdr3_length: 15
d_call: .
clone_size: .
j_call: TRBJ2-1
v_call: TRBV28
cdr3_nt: TGTGCCAGCAGTTTACGGGACAAGGCGTTCGATGAGCAGTTCTTC
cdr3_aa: CASSLRDKAFDEQFF

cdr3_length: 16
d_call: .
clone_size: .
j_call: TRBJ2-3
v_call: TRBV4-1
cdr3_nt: TGCGCCAGCAGCCAAGATGGAGCTAACCCCACAGATACGCAGTATTTT
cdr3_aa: CASSQDGANPTDTQYF

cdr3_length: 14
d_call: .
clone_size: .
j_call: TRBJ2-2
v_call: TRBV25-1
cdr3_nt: TGTGCCAGCAGTGGCCAACTAAGCACCGGGGAGCTGTTTTTT
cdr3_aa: CASSGQLSTGELFF

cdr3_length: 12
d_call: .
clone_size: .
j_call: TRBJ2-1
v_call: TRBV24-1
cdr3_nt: TGTGCCACCAGTGATTCCCAGAATGAGCAGTTCTTC
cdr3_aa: CATSDSQNEQFF

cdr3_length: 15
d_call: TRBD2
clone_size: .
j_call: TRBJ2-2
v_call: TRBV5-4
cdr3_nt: TGTGCCAGCAGCGGTACACTAGCGGGCACCGGGGAGCTGTTTTTT
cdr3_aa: CASSGTLAGTGELFF

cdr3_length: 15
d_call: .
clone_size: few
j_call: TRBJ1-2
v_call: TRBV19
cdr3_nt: TGTGCCAGTAGTACCGCCGTGACAGAAAACTATGGCTACACCTTC
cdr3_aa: CASSTAVTENYGYTF

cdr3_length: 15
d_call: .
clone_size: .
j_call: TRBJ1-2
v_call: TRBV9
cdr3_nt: TGTGCCAGCAGCGGCAAAGGGGGAACTAACTATGGCTACACCTTC
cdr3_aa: CASSGKGGTNYGYTF

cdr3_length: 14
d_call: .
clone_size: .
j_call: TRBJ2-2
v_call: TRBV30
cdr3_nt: TGTGCCTGGAGTGTAGCGGTGAACACCGGGGAGCTGTTTTTT
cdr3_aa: CAWSVAVNTGELFF

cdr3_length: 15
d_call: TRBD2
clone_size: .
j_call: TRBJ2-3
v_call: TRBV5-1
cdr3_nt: TGCGCCAGCAGCCGCAGCGGGAGAGGGGCAGATACGCAGTATTTT
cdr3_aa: CASSRSGRGADTQYF

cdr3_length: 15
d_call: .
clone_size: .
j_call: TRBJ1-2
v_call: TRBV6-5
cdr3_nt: TGTGCCAGCAGTTACTCGACACACGGCCTCTATGGCTACACCTTC
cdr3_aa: CASSYSTHGLYGYTF

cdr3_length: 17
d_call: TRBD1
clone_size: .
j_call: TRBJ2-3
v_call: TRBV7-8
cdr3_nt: TGTGCCAGCAGCGGGTACAGGGGGCGCGGGAGCACAGATACGCAGTATTTT
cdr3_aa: CASSGYRGRGSTDTQYF

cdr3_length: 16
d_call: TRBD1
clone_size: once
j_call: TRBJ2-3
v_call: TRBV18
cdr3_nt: TGTGCCAGCTCAGCCGACAGGGATCGCCTCACAGATACGCAGTATTTT
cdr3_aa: CASSADRDRLTDTQYF

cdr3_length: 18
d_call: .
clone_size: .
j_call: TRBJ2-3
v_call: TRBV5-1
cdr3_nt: TGCGCCAGCAGCAAACATAGCGACCCTCGAACTAGCACAGATACGCAGTATTTT
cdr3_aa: CASSKHSDPRTSTDTQYF

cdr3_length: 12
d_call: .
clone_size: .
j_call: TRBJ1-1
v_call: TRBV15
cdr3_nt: TGTGCCACCAGCAGAGTGGGGGCTGGGGCTTTCTTT
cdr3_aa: CATSRVGAGAFF

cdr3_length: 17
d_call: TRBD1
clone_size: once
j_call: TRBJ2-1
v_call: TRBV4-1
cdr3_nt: TGCGCCAGCAGCCAAACCGGGTTTACAGGGGATTACAATGAGCAGTTCTTC
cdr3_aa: CASSQTGFTGDYNEQFF

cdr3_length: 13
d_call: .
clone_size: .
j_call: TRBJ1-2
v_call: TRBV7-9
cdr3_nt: TGTGCCAGCACCACTCTGGGCGACTATGGCTACACCTTC
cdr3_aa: CASTTLGDYGYTF

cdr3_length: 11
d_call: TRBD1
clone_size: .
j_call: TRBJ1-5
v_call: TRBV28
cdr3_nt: TGTGCCAGCAGTAGACAGGGGCCCCAGCATTTT
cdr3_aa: CASSRQGPQHF

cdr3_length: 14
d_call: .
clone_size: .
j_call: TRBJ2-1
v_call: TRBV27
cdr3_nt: TGTGCCAGCAGTTTAGGGCAGATCTACAATGAGCAGTTCTTC
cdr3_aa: CASSLGQIYNEQFF

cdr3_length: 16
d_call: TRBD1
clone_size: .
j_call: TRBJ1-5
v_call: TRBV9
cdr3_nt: TGTGCCAGCAGCCCGGGGACAGGGGATAGCAATCAGCCCCAGCATTTT
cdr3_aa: CASSPGTGDSNQPQHF

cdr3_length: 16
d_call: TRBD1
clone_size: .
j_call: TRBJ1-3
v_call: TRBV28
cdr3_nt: TGTGCCAGCAGCCGGGACAGACAATACTCTGGAAACACCATATATTTT
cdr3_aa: CASSRDRQYSGNTIYF

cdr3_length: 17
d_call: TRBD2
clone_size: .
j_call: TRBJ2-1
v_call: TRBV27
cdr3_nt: TGTGCCAGCAGTTCCATCAACCTAGCGGGAGGTAACAATGAGCAGTTCTTC
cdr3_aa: CASSSINLAGGNNEQFF

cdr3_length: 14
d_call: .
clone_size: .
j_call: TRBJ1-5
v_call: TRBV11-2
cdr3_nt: TGTGCCAGCAGCTTACAACAGGTACCACAGCCCCAGCATTTT
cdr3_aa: CASSLQQVPQPQHF

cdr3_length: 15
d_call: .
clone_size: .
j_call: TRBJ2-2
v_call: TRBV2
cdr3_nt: TGTGCCAGCAGCGCCGATAACCGAGGCACCGGGGAGCTGTTTTTT
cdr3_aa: CASSADNRGTGELFF

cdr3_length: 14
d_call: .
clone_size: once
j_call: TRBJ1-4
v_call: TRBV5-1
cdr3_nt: TGCGCCAGCAGCTTAGGCCAGGGAAATGAAAAACTGTTTTTT
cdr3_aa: CASSLGQGNEKLFF

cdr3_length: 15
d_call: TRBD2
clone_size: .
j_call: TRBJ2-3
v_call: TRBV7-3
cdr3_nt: TGTGCCAGCAGCTCCGGACTAGCGGGAAGAGATACGCAGTATTTT
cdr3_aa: CASSSGLAGRDTQYF

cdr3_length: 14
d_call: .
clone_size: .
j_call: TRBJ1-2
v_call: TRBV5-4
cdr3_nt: TGTGCCAGCAGCTCCCTCGGGGGTAACTATGGCTACACCTTC
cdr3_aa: CASSSLGGNYGYTF

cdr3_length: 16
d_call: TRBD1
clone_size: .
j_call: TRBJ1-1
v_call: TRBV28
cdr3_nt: TGTGCCAGCAGTGCACAGGGGGCAATGGGAAACACTGAAGCTTTCTTT
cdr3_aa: CASSAQGAMGNTEAFF

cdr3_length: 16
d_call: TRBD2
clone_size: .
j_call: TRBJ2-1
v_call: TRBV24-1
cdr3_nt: TGTGCCACCCGTGACGGCCTAGCGGGAGTTGGGAATGAGCAGTTCTTC
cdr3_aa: CATRDGLAGVGNEQFF

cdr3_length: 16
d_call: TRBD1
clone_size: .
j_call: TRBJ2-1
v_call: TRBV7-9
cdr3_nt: TGTGCCAGCAGCCGGACCGGGACAGGCTTATACAATGAGCAGTTCTTC
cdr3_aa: CASSRTGTGLYNEQFF

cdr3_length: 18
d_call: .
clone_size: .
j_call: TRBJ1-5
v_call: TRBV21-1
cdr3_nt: TGTGCCAGCAGCAAAGCCCCTATAACAGGGGCGGGCAATCAGCCCCAGCATTTT
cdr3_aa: CASSKAPITGAGNQPQHF

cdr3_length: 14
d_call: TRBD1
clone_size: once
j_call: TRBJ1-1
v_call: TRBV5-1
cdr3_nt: TGCGCCAGCAGCTCACAGGGGGCCAACACTGAAGCTTTCTTT
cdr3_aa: CASSSQGANTEAFF

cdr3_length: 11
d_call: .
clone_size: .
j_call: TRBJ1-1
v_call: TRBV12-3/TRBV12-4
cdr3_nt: TGTGCCAGCAGTTCGCCGGGTGAAGCTTTCTTT
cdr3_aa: CASSSPGEAFF

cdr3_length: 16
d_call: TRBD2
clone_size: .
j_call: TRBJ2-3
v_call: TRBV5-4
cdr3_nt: TGTGCCAGCAGCTTGATAGCGGGTTCTAGCACAGATACGCAGTATTTT
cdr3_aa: CASSLIAGSSTDTQYF

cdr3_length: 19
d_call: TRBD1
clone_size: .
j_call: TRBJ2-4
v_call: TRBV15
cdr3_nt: TGTGCCACCAGCAGAGAATATAAATGGGGACAGGGGAGAGAAAACATTCAGTACTTC
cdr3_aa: CATSREYKWGQGRENIQYF

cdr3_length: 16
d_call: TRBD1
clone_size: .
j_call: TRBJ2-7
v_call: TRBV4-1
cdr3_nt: TGCGCCAGCAGCCAAGAAGGGACAGGGCTGATCTACGAGCAGTACTTC
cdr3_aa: CASSQEGTGLIYEQYF

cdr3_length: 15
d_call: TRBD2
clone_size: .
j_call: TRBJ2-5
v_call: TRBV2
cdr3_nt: TGTGCCAGCAGGGGAGGGACTAGCGGGAAAGAGACCCAGTACTTC
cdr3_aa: CASRGGTSGKETQYF

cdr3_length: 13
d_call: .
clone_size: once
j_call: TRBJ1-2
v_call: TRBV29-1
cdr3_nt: TGCAGCGTTGAACAATCCACTAACTATGGCTACACCTTC
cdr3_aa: CSVEQSTNYGYTF

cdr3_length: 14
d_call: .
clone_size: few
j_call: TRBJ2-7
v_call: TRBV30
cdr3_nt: TGTGCCTGGAATGCGGACTTGGCCTCCTACGAGCAGTACTTC
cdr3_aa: CAWNADLASYEQYF

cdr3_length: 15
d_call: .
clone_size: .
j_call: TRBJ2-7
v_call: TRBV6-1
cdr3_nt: TGTGCCAGCAGTGAAGCACCGGCGACAGGCGCCGAGCAGTACTTC
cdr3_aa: CASSEAPATGAEQYF

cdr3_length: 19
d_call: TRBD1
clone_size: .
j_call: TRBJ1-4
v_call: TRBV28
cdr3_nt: TGTGCCAGCAGTTTAGGGTCGGGACAGGGAGTGGGAGCTAATGAAAAACTGTTTTTT
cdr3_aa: CASSLGSGQGVGANEKLFF

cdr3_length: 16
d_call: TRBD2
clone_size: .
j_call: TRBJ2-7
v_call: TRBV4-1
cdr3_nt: TGCGCCAGCAGCCAAGTAGCGGGAGGGGGGTCCGGCGAGCAGTACTTC
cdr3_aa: CASSQVAGGGSGEQYF